This T cell receptor (beta chain) was sequenced for a study of T cells after yellow fever vaccination. In TCRdb, the 5' RACE reads were re-called with MiXCR into one record per CDR3 protein. The table lists around 310,000 distinct CDR3 sequences, about 9.5% of them singletons. This CDR3 has 18 residues. Germline assignment: CDR1 LGHNA and CDR2 YSLEER. The junction had 11 bases not matched to a gene; V was cut back by 4 bases and J by 0 bases. The receptor comes from a man aged 18 to 29 who received the YFV17D yellow fever vaccine. The rearrangement joins TRBV4-3 to TRBJ2-2; TRBD2 matches at 7 bases. This sample comprised PBMCs, obtained on the day of the first yellow fever vaccination. In DNA, the CDR3 is TGCGCCAGCAGCCCGGCTCGGGCAGGGAGGGCGAACACCGGGGAGCTGTTTTTT. Its translation is CASSPARAGRANTGELFF.